The 4 T cell receptor beta chains below were found in one sample sequenced in a study of blood T cell repertoires in COVID-19. The table came from immunoSEQ multiplex PCR; TCRdb's copy has only in-frame clones and leaves some out. The profile shows around 130,000 clones, about 81% of them singletons. Specimen: peripheral blood. All receptors come from an elderly woman with acute or convalescent COVID-19.

This chain uses TRBV19 with TRBJ2-6; possibly TRBD1 for D (5 bases). This CDR3 is 15 amino acids long. V gave up 3 bases and J gave up 2 bases, with 8 bases separating them. The germline V gene has CDR1 LNHDA and CDR2 SQIVND (reference sequence). The CDR3 bases are TGTGCCAGTAGTATTTGGGGCGCTGGGGCCAACGTCCTGACTTTC. Translated: CASSIWGAGANVLTF.

CDR3 DNA sequence: TGTGCCAGCAGTCGGACAGGGGTCGACACCGGGGAGCTGTTTTTT. Translated, it gives CASSRTGVDTGELFF. V gene TRBV2 combines with J gene TRBJ2-2; 9 positions agree with TRBD1. Germline lookup yields CDR1 SNHLY and CDR2 FYNNEI. Unmatched junction bases numbered 4, after V lost 5 bases and J lost 3 bases. The CDR3 contains 15 residues.

The genes are TRBV7-9 and TRBJ2-3, with D perhaps matching TRBD2 (5 bases). The CDR3 has 16 amino acids. The V gene's germline CDR1 is SEHNR and CDR2 FQNEAQ (reference sequence). V lost 2 bases and J lost 4, with 16 bases in between. CDR3 in DNA: TGTGCCAGCAGCTTACTAACGGGGTACTCAGCAGATACGCAGTATTTT. Its protein is CASSLLTGYSADTQYF.

The V gene is TRBV21-1, the J gene TRBJ2-1; TRBD2, the table's D call, lacks a check against the DNA. TRBV21-1 constitutes a pseudogene. This CDR3 spans 16 amino acids. The CDR3 nucleotides are TGTGCCAGCAGCAAGGGGACTTCTTCCACTTACAATGAGCAGTTCTTC. Encoded protein: CASSKGTSSTYNEQFF.